Listed below are T cell receptor beta chains from one sample, sequenced in a study of blood T cells in healthy people across ages. TCRdb fed the 5' RACE reads into MiXCR, producing one record per CDR3 protein. Of hundreds of thousands of distinct CDR3 sequences in the sample, 20% to 25% were seen once. Sequencing was done on a sample of blood. All receptors derive from a man between 70 and 80 years old in good health. Both conserved end residues are part of each CDR3. A D gene is named only where the DNA matches it firmly. Expanded clones are given a class, and other clones once, few, many or no size at all.

v_gene	abundance	d_gene	j_gene	CDR3nt	CDR3aa
TRBV3-1	few	TRBD2	TRBJ2-5	TGTGCCTGCAGCCTATCCCCAGCGGGAGGCCAAGAGACCCAGTACTTC	CACSLSPAGGQETQYF
TRBV15	.	TRBD2	TRBJ2-5	TGTGCCACCAAAACTAGCGGGAGTGAGACCCAGTACTTC	CATKTSGSETQYF
TRBV7-2	.	TRBD2	TRBJ2-4	TGTGCCAGCAACTTAGCGGCGGGAGCCAACATTCAGTACTTC	CASNLAAGANIQYF
TRBV5-1	.	.	TRBJ2-3	TGCGCCAGCAGCTTGGTTCGAGCCGCCACAGATACGCAGTATTTT	CASSLVRAATDTQYF
TRBV18	.	.	TRBJ2-7	TGTGCCAGCTCACCACCGAACTCGAGCTCCTACGAGCAGTACTTC	CASSPPNSSSYEQYF
TRBV28	.	TRBD1	TRBJ2-1	TGTGCCAGCAGCACAACCGGGACAGGGTTCAATGAGCAGTTCTTC	CASSTTGTGFNEQFF
TRBV6-2/TRBV6-3	.	.	TRBJ1-5	TGTGCCAGCAGTTACTCCATCTCAGGCCTCCAGCCCCAGCATTTT	CASSYSISGLQPQHF
TRBV28	.	TRBD1	TRBJ1-5	TGTGCCAGCACCTCCGGACAGGGTAATCAGCCCCAGCATTTT	CASTSGQGNQPQHF
TRBV7-2	.	.	TRBJ1-5	TGTGCCAGCAGCCCGTTGACAGCGATCTCACCCCAGCATTTT	CASSPLTAISPQHF
TRBV12-3/TRBV12-4	many	.	TRBJ2-1	TGTGCCAGCAGTTGGGATGAGCAGTTCTTC	CASSWDEQFF
TRBV5-1	few	TRBD2	TRBJ2-7	TGCGCCAGCAGCTCGCGGGAGGGCCCATACGAGCAGTACTTC	CASSSREGPYEQYF
TRBV14	.	.	TRBJ1-2	TGTGCCAGCAGCGTACTCTTGAACTATGGCTACACCTTC	CASSVLLNYGYTF
TRBV7-2	few	.	TRBJ2-1	TGTGCCAGCAGCCCCGGGACCGTACTTAGCTCCTACAATGAGCAGTTCTTC	CASSPGTVLSSYNEQFF
TRBV5-1	.	.	TRBJ2-3	TGCGCCAGCAGCTTGGATCCTAGCCGGGGCACAGATACGCAGTATTTT	CASSLDPSRGTDTQYF
TRBV12-3/TRBV12-4	few	TRBD2	TRBJ2-7	TGTGCCAGCAGTTTTGGTCTAGCGGGAGAATACGAGCAGTACTTC	CASSFGLAGEYEQYF
TRBV20-1	few	.	TRBJ2-2	TGCAGTGCGGGCGGTTTTCTAGAGACGAACACCGGGGAGCTGTTTTTT	CSAGGFLETNTGELFF
TRBV5-1	.	TRBD1	TRBJ1-4	TGCGCCAGCTGCCCAGGGGGCGCCGCAACTAATGAAAAACTGTTTTTT	CASCPGGAATNEKLFF
TRBV5-1	.	TRBD1	TRBJ2-2	TGCGCCAGCAGCCCACAGGGGAGTGACACCGGGGAGCTGTTTTTT	CASSPQGSDTGELFF
TRBV5-1	.	.	TRBJ2-3	TGCGCCAGCAGCTTTACTAGCAAACCCACAGATACGCAGTATTTT	CASSFTSKPTDTQYF
TRBV18	.	.	TRBJ2-7	TGTGCCAGCTCACCACCCAGGGAGTACGAGCAGTACTTC	CASSPPREYEQYF
TRBV7-9	few	.	TRBJ1-3	TGTGCCGGCAGCTTGATGAACACAGGGTCCCCTATATATTTT	CAGSLMNTGSPIYF
TRBV7-6	few	.	TRBJ2-5	TGTGCCAGCAGCCCCGCACTTCTGGAGACCCAGTACTTC	CASSPALLETQYF
TRBV7-9	once	.	TRBJ1-6	TGTGCCAGCAGCGAAAGGGGGTATTCACCCCTCCACTTT	CASSERGYSPLHF
TRBV27	.	TRBD1	TRBJ1-4	TGTGCCAGCAGTTTAGTCAGGGGGCGGGAAAAACTGTTTTTT	CASSLVRGREKLFF
TRBV6-2/TRBV6-3	.	.	TRBJ1-1	TGTGCCAGCAGTTATCGAGCCTTTAACACCGAAGCTTTCTTT	CASSYRAFNTEAFF
TRBV24-1	.	TRBD2	TRBJ2-5	TGTGCCACCAGTGGCGGCAGCGGGAGAGGTCAAGAGACCCAGTACTTC	CATSGGSGRGQETQYF
TRBV28	.	.	TRBJ2-7	TGTGCCAGGGACCCAAAGACCTACGAGCAGTACTTC	CARDPKTYEQYF